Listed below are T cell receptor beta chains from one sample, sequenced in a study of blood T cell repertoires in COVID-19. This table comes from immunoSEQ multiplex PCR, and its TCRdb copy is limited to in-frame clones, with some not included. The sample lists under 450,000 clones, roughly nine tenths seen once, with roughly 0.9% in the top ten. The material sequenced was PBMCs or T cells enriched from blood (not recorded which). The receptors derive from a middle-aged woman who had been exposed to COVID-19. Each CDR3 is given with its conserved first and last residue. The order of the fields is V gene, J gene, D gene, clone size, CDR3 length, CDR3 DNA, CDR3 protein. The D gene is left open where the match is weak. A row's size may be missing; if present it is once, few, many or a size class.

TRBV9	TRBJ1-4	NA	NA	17	TGTGCCAGCAGCGTAGGACGGCCGCAGGGTCGTCTTGAAAAACTGTTTTTT	CASSVGRPQGRLEKLFF
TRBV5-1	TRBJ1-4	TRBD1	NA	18	TGCGCCAGCAGCCGACAGGGGGGCGGCCACGGCACTAATGAAAAACTGTTTTTT	CASSRQGGGHGTNEKLFF
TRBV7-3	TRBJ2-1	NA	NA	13	TGTGCCAGCAGCTTTGCGGGTTACAATGAGCAGTTCTTC	CASSFAGYNEQFF
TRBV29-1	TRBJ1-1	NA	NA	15	TGCAGCGTTGAAGCTTATGGGCTACTGAACACTGAAGCTTTCTTT	CSVEAYGLLNTEAFF
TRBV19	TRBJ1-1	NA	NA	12	TGTGCCAGTAGTGTGGCCGGCGGTCGAGCTTTCTTT	CASSVAGGRAFF
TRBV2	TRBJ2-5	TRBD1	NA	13	TGTGCCAGCGATACGGGACAGGGTGAGACCCAGTACTTC	CASDTGQGETQYF
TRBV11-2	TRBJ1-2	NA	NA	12	TGTGCCAGCAGCTCCCAGGGTTCCGGCTACACCTTC	CASSSQGSGYTF
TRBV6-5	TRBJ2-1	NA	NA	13	TGTGCCAGCACCTTTGGGGGGGGCTATGAGCAGTTCTTC	CASTFGGGYEQFF
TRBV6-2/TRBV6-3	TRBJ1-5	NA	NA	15	TGTGCCAGCAGCCTCAGACAGGCCTCATATCAGCCCCAGCATTTT	CASSLRQASYQPQHF
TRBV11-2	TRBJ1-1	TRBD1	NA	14	TGTGCCAGCAGCAACAGGGGGCATATCACTGAAGCTTTCTTT	CASSNRGHITEAFF
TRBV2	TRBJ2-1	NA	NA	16	TGTGCCAGCAGAAGCCCCGGGACAAGAGTCTACAATGAGCAGTTCTTC	CASRSPGTRVYNEQFF
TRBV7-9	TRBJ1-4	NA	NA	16	TGTGCCAGCAGCCCAAGGGGGGGCGGGGCCCGTGAAAAACTGTTTTTT	CASSPRGGGAREKLFF
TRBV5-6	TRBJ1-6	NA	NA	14	TGTGCCAGCAGCCCTCGACAGGTGGGTTCACCCCTCCACTTT	CASSPRQVGSPLHF
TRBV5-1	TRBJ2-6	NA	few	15	TGCGCCAGCCAGAAGGACATAACCGGGGCCAACGTCCTGACTTTC	CASQKDITGANVLTF
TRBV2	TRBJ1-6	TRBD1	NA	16	TGTGCCAGCAGTCCTCGGACAGGGGGTAGGAATTCACCCCTCCACTTT	CASSPRTGGRNSPLHF
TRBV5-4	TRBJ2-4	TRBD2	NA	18	TGTGCCAGCAGCTTGGGGCTAGCGGGGGCTGGAGCCAAAAACATTCAGTACTTC	CASSLGLAGAGAKNIQYF
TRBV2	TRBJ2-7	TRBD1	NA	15	TGTGCCAGCAGGTCTACCGGGACAGCTACCTACGAGCAGTACTTC	CASRSTGTATYEQYF
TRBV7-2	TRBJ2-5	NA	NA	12	TGTGCCAGCAGCTTGCTTCGGGAGACCCAGTACTTC	CASSLLRETQYF
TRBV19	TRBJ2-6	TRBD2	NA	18	TGTGCCAGTAGTTTAGGGACTAGCGGGAGCTCTGGGGCCAACGTCCTGACTTTC	CASSLGTSGSSGANVLTF
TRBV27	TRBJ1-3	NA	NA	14	TGTGCCAGCGCGGAGAGAGGGGAGGAGAACACCATATATTTT	CASAERGEENTIYF
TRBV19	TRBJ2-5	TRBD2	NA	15	TGTGCCAGTAGCCTCGGACTAGCAGTACAAGAGACCCAGTACTTC	CASSLGLAVQETQYF
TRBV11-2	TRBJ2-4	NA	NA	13	TGTGCCAGCAGCTTAAGTCTAGCGAACATTCAGTACTTC	CASSLSLANIQYF
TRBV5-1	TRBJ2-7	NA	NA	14	TGCGCCAGCAGCTTGGGGACAGTCTCCTACGAGCAGTACTTC	CASSLGTVSYEQYF
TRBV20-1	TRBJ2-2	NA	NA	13	TGCAGTGCTAGTGAACACAACACCGGGGAGCTGTTTTTT	CSASEHNTGELFF
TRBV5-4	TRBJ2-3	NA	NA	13	TGTGCCAGCAGCTTGGGCCCGAGGAATACGCAGTATTTT	CASSLGPRNTQYF
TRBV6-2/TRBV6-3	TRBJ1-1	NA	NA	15	TGTGCCAGCAGTTACGATGACAAGATGAACACTGAAGCTTTCTTT	CASSYDDKMNTEAFF
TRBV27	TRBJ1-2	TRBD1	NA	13	TGTGCCAGCAGTTTAAGCCAGGGGGCCGGCTACACCTTC	CASSLSQGAGYTF
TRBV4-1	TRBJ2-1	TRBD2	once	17	TGCGCCAGCAGCCGATACAGCGGGGCCCTTGATGGGAATGAGCAGTTCTTC	CASSRYSGALDGNEQFF
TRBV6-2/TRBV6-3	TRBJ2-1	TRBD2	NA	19	TGTGCCAGCAGCCCGCACGGACTAGCGGGCTTTTCCGGGTTCAATGAGCAGTTCTTC	CASSPHGLAGFSGFNEQFF
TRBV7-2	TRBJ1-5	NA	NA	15	TGTGCCAGCAGCTTAGGGTCAGGGGCGCGCCAGCCCCAGCATTTT	CASSLGSGARQPQHF
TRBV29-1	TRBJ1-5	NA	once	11	TGCAGCGCCGGACAGAATCAGCCCCAGCATTTT	CSAGQNQPQHF
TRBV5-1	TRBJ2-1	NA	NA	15	TGCGCCAGCAGCCTCAGGGGCGGCTCCTACAATGAGCAGTTCTTC	CASSLRGGSYNEQFF
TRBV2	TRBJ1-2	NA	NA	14	TGTGCCAGCAGTGTGCGGGGGACTCACTATGGCTACACCTTC	CASSVRGTHYGYTF
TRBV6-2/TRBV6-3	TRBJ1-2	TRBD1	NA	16	TGTGCCAGCAGTTACGTCCCGGGACAGGGGATTAATGGCTACACCTTC	CASSYVPGQGINGYTF
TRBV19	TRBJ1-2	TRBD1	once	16	TGTGCCAGTAGTATAGATCGAAGACAGGGAAGCTATGGCTACACCTTC	CASSIDRRQGSYGYTF
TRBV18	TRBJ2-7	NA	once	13	TGTGCCAGCGGCGGCGTGAATCCCTACGAGCAGTACTTC	CASGGVNPYEQYF
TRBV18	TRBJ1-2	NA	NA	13	TGTGCCAGCTCCCCGACAGAGGATTATGGCTACACCTTC	CASSPTEDYGYTF
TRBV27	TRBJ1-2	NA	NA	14	TGTGCCAGCAGTTTATTCGGCAGGGGCAAAGGCTACACCTTC	CASSLFGRGKGYTF
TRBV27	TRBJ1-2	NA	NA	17	TGTGCCAGCAGCCCCCGGTCCCGGAAGACCCAAACTAATGGCTACACCTTC	CASSPRSRKTQTNGYTF
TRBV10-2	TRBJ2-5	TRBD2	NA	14	TGCGCCAGCAGGTTAGGACTAGCGTTAGAGACCCAGTACTTC	CASRLGLALETQYF
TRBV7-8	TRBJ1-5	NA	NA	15	TGTGCCAGCAGCTTACTGGACAGAGGGGATCAGCCCCAGCATTTT	CASSLLDRGDQPQHF
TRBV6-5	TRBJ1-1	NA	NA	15	TGTGCCAGCAGTTACAGGGGCAGGGCTAGGACTGAAGCTTTCTTT	CASSYRGRARTEAFF
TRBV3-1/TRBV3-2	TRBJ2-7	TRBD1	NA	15	TGTGCCAGCAGCCAGGGGACAGCTCTACTTAACGAGCAGTACTTC	CASSQGTALLNEQYF
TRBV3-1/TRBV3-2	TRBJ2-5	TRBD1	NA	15	TGTGCCAGCAGCCAGACACGACAGGGCGCGAAGACCCAGTACTTC	CASSQTRQGAKTQYF
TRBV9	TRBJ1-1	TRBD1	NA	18	TGTGCCAGCAGCGTTCCGCAGGGACAGGGTTTAGAGAACACTGAAGCTTTCTTT	CASSVPQGQGLENTEAFF
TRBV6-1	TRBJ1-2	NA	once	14	TGTGCCAGCAGTGAACAGTCGGGGAACTATGGCTACACCTTC	CASSEQSGNYGYTF
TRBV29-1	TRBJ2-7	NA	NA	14	TGCAGCGTTGTTAGGGGCGAACGCCTTCGGGAGCAGTACTTC	CSVVRGERLREQYF
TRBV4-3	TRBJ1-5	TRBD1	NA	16	TGCGCCAGCAGCCCGGATGTGGGACAGGGTTATCAGCCCCAGCATTTT	CASSPDVGQGYQPQHF
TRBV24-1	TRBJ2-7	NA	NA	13	TGTGCCACCAGTGACGGGAGTCGCTACGAGCAGTACTTC	CATSDGSRYEQYF
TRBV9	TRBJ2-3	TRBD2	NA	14	TGTGCCAGCAGCGAGAGTAGCGGGAGAAATACGCAGTATTTT	CASSESSGRNTQYF
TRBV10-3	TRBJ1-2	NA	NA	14	TGTGCCATCAGTGTTGATATCGGGATGGGAGGCTACACCTTC	CAISVDIGMGGYTF
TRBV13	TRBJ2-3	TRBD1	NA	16	TGTGCCAGCAGACCCAACAGGGACAGGGTCACAGATACGCAGTATTTT	CASRPNRDRVTDTQYF
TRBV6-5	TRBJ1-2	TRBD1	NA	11	TGTGCCAGCAGTAGACAGGGGTCTACCGACTTC	CASSRQGSTDF